A single sample gave rise to the 25 T cell receptor beta chains below, sequenced in a study of control samples from healthy donors and cancer patients. The method was immunoSEQ multiplex PCR; TCRdb's version includes in-frame clones alone and lacks a portion of them. In the table there are about 120,000 clones, around 87% of which are singletons. Material: blood. The receptors come from a young man in good health.

This chain uses TRBV30 with TRBJ1-4; D is uncertain. The CDR3 totals 11 residues. Germline V gene lookup returns CDR1 GTSNPN and CDR2 SVGIG (reference sequence). Trimming removed 0 bases at V and 8 bases at J, with 4 bases between. The CDR3 region has the DNA TGTGCCTGGAGTGTCTCCGAAAAACTGTTTTTT. Its protein product is CAWSVSEKLFF. Complete variable domain (other parts from reference TRBV30 and TRBJ1-4): SQTIHQWPATLVQPVGSPLSLECTVEGTSNPNLYWYRQAAGRGLQLLFYSVGIGQISSEVPQNLSASRPQDRQFILSSKKLLLSDSGFYLCAWSVSEKLFFGSGTQLSVL.

V gene TRBV11-2 combines with J gene TRBJ1-4; 9 positions match TRBD1. This CDR3 comprises 15 residues. Germline trimming cut 0 bases from V and 8 bases from J; bases unmatched to any gene: 4. Germline V gives CDR1 SGHAT, CDR2 FQNNGV. The chain's CDR3 is CASSLDRTGEEKLFF. The DNA for the CDR3 is TGTGCCAGCAGCTTAGACCGGACAGGGGAAGAAAAACTGTTTTTT.

This sequence joins TRBV11-2 and TRBJ2-6; 7 bases agree with TRBD2. The CDR3 sequence is 15 residues long. Trimming at V came to 8 bases and at J to 1 base, leaving 5 bases not matched to a gene. The germline CDR1 and CDR2 sequences are SGHAT and FQNNGV. The DNA for the CDR3 is TGTGCCAGCCGGGGGGTCGGGTCTGGGGCCAACGTCCTGACTTTC. Protein: CASRGVGSGANVLTF. The complete variable domain, with remaining parts taken from reference TRBV11-2 and TRBJ2-6, reads EAGVAQSPRYKIIEKRQSVAFWCNPISGHATLYWYQQILGQGPKLLIQFQNNGVVDDSQLPKDRFSAERLKGVDSTLKIQPAKLEDSAVYLCASRGVGSGANVLTFGAGSRLTVL.

About this clone itself: Additional DNA sequences in this sample encode the identical CDR3. The V call is TRBV12-3 or TRBV12-4, the J call TRBJ2-1; possibly TRBD1 for D (5 bases). This CDR3 comprises 12 residues. Trimming cost V 6 bases and J 6 bases, with 9 bases left between them. This CDR3 is CASSQGGNEQFF. For the CDR3, the DNA is TGTGCCAGCAGCCAGGGTGGCAATGAGCAGTTCTTC.

V is TRBV14 and J is TRBJ1-3, with 7 positions matching TRBD1. CDR1 is SGHDN and CDR2 is FVKESK in the germline V gene. The trim removed 3 bases at V and 2 bases at J, leaving 4 bases unmatched. The length of the CDR3 is 15 residues. This chain's CDR3 is CASSQRTGTGNTIYF. The CDR3 DNA follows: TGTGCCAGCAGCCAGAGGACAGGTACTGGAAACACCATATATTTT.

This clone came up once. V usage is TRBV5-1 and J usage is TRBJ1-1; tentatively, D is TRBD1 (5 bases). Germline V gene sequence: CDR1 SGHRS, CDR2 YFSETQ. The V end was cut by 4 bases, the J end by 1 base, with 14 bases between. This CDR3 spans 15 amino acids. CDR3 in amino acids: CASSLEPGTNTEAFF. Written as DNA, the CDR3 is TGCGCCAGCAGCCTCGAGCCGGGGACGAACACTGAAGCTTTCTTT. Full variable domain (missing parts from reference TRBV5-1 and TRBJ1-1): KAGVTQTPRYLIKTRGQQVTLSCSPISGHRSVSWYQQTPGQGLQFLFEYFSETQRNKGNFPGRFSGRQFSNSRSEMNVSTLELGDSALYLCASSLEPGTNTEAFFGQGTRLTVV.

The V gene is TRBV5-1, the J gene TRBJ1-6; 8 bases match TRBD1. The CDR3 consists of 16 residues. Per the germline V gene, CDR1 is SGHRS and CDR2 is YFSETQ. The trim removed 4 bases at V and 14 bases at J, leaving 17 bases unmatched. This chain's CDR3 is CASSPNTGTGRSALHF. CDR3 nucleotides: TGCGCCAGCAGCCCTAACACCGGGACAGGACGTTCGGCCCTCCACTTT.

V gene TRBV5-5 combines with J gene TRBJ2-5, with a tentative D call TRBD1 (5 bases). This CDR3 is built from 14 residues. The germline CDR1 and CDR2 sequences are SGHKS and YYEKEE (reference sequence). The V and J ends lost 7 bases and 2 bases respectively, with 15 bases between them. The CDR3 reads CASRIPGRQETQYF. The CDR3 nucleotides read TGTGCCAGCCGAATTCCAGGGCGTCAAGAGACCCAGTACTTC.

The V and J genes are TRBV11-2 and TRBJ1-2; D remains ambiguous. There are 14 residues in the CDR3. Trimming shortened V by 6 bases and J by 2 bases, and 13 bases separated the two germline ends. Germline lookup yields CDR1 SGHAT and CDR2 FQNNGV. The CDR3 loop reads CASRPGFSNYGYTF. The CDR3 bases are TGTGCCAGCAGACCCGGGTTTTCGAACTATGGCTACACCTTC.

J is TRBJ1-1 and V is TRBV2, with 10 bases lining up with TRBD1. This CDR3 has 12 residues. J was trimmed by 5 bases and V by 7 bases; bases with no gene match: 1. Germline V gives CDR1 SNHLY, CDR2 FYNNEI. As DNA, the CDR3 is TGTGCCAGCATGGACAGGGGGACTGAAGCTTTCTTT. Translated, it gives CASMDRGTEAFF.

The gene calls are TRBV5-1 and TRBJ2-5; tentatively, D is TRBD2 (6 bases). Germline V gene data show CDR1 as SGHRS and CDR2 as YFSETQ. Between the trimmed V and J ends, which lost 3 bases and 3 bases, there was a span of 12 bases. The length of the CDR3 is 14 residues. CDR3 protein: CASSSGTGEETQYF. DNA of the CDR3: TGCGCCAGCAGCTCCGGGACTGGCGAAGAGACCCAGTACTTC. The full variable domain, in which reference TRBV5-1 and TRBJ2-5 provide the parts outside the CDR3, is KAGVTQTPRYLIKTRGQQVTLSCSPISGHRSVSWYQQTPGQGLQFLFEYFSETQRNKGNFPGRFSGRQFSNSRSEMNVSTLELGDSALYLCASSSGTGEETQYFGPGTRLLVL.

The chain has TRBV30 and TRBJ2-2; maybe TRBD1 (5 bases). Germline V gives CDR1 GTSNPN, CDR2 SVGIG (reference sequence). The ends were cut back, 0 bases at V and 10 bases at J, with 12 bases in the middle. The CDR3 has 13 residues. CDR3 loop: CAWSVRGGEELFF. The DNA for the CDR3 is TGTGCCTGGAGTGTTAGGGGCGGCGAGGAGCTGTTTTTT.

The chain uses TRBV9 and TRBJ1-4, with a weak D call TRBD1 (6 bases). The germline V gene encodes CDR1 SGDLS and CDR2 YYNGEE. This CDR3 contains 14 residues. CDR3 bases: TGTGCGTCAGGGCGAGGAGGGGGGAAAGAAAAACTGTTTTTT. This encodes CASGRGGGKEKLFF.

This chain joins TRBV2 and TRBJ2-7; D gene uncertain. Trimming left V 3 bases short and J 4 bases short, with 7 bases between. Germline V gives CDR1 SNHLY, CDR2 FYNNEI. The CDR3 consists of 12 residues. This chain's CDR3 is CASSDTVYEQYV. The CDR3 bases are TGTGCCAGCAGTGATACGGTATACGAGCAGTACGTC.

The CDR3 loop reads CASSAGLSNEQFF. The CDR3 nucleotides read TGCGCCAGCAGCGCGGGACTTAGCAATGAGCAGTTCTTC. The rearrangement links TRBV5-1 to TRBJ2-1; a weak D match, TRBD2 (6 bases). Germline V gene lookup returns CDR1 SGHRS and CDR2 YFSETQ. The CDR3 covers 13 residues. V shed 4 bases and J shed 6 bases, with 11 bases lying between them.

This clone was seen once. The chain joins TRBV12-3 or TRBV12-4 to TRBJ1-2, with D possibly TRBD1 on 6 matching bases. V lost 5 bases, J lost 5 bases, and 9 bases lay in between. CDR3 size: 12 residues. The CDR3 nucleotides read TGTGCCAGCAGTCCTGGACAGTATGGCTACACCTTC. Its translation is CASSPGQYGYTF.

CDR3 in DNA: TGTGCCAGTAGTATCAGTCCCCGGGACAGGGAGTACTACACCTTC. Translation: CASSISPRDREYYTF. The chain combines TRBV19 with TRBJ1-2, with 9 bases aligning to TRBD1. The germline V gene encodes CDR1 LNHDA and CDR2 SQIVND (reference sequence). J gave up 10 bases and V 3 bases, and 12 bases lay outside the gene matches. The CDR3 consists of 15 residues.

V usage is TRBV5-1 and J usage is TRBJ2-1; TRBD1 matches at 9 bases. Germline CDR1 and CDR2: SGHRS and YFSETQ. This CDR3 is built from 15 residues. V trimming: 2 bases; J trimming: 8 bases; junction bases outside the gene matches: 8. The CDR3 protein is CASSFNRDRVYEQFF. The CDR3 DNA is TGCGCCAGCAGCTTCAACCGGGACAGGGTATATGAGCAGTTCTTC.

This chain uses TRBV24-1 with TRBJ2-3, with 9 bases aligning to TRBD1. The CDR3 runs 15 residues. Germline loops: CDR1 KGHDR, CDR2 SFDVKD. After removal of 9 bases from V and 5 bases from J, the junction contained 11 bases not matched to a gene. The CDR3 region has the DNA TGTGCCACCTCCGGAACAGGGGGCGCGGAAGATACGCAGTATTTT. Translation: CATSGTGGAEDTQYF.

With regard to this clone: In the same sample, other DNA sequences code for this CDR3. This rearrangement joins TRBV6-4 to TRBJ1-1; tentatively, D is TRBD1 (5 bases). The CDR3 has 14 residues. CDR1 is MRHNA and CDR2 is SNTAGT in the germline V gene. Trimming pared 0 bases from V and 5 bases from J, leaving 10 bases between. Here the CDR3 DNA reads TGTGCCAGCAGTGACTCGAGTAGGGGAACTGAAGCTTTCTTT. This codes for CASSDSSRGTEAFF.

This clone turned up a few times. The gene calls are TRBV9 and TRBJ1-6; D is uncertain. Trimming took 0 bases from V and 1 from J, leaving 2 bases between them. Germline CDR1 and CDR2: SGDLS and YYNGEE. The CDR3 consists of 14 residues. In DNA form, the CDR3 reads TGTGCCAGCAGCGTAGAGTCCTATAATTCACCCCTCCACTTT. Translating it yields CASSVESYNSPLHF.

The chain employs TRBV7-3 and TRBJ1-4; D remains unclear. Per the germline V gene, CDR1 is SGHTA and CDR2 is FQGTGA. Trimming removed 3 bases from V and 6 bases from J, with 2 bases in between. The CDR3 totals 11 residues. The CDR3 loop reads CASSFDEKLFF. The DNA of the CDR3 is TGTGCCAGCAGCTTTGATGAAAAACTGTTTTTT.

V and J are TRBV10-2 and TRBJ2-5; TRBD1 or TRBD2 may be the D gene (5 bases each). CDR3 length: 14 amino acids. V was shortened by 6 bases and J by 5 bases, with 16 bases between the two germline ends. The V gene's germline CDR1 is WSHSY and CDR2 SAAADI. The CDR3 region is CASSFNSGPETQYF. CDR3 bases: TGCGCCAGCAGCTTCAATTCGGGGCCGGAGACCCAGTACTTC.

V usage is TRBV6-5 and J usage is TRBJ1-1; D is unclear. Germline V CDR1 and CDR2: MNHEY, SVGAGI. Trimming stripped 3 bases from V and 4 bases from J, with 12 bases between. This CDR3 contains 14 residues. The CDR3 nucleotides are TGTGCCAGCAGTTATATCGGGCTGGGCACTGAAGCTTTCTTT. The encoded protein is CASSYIGLGTEAFF.

The chain uses TRBV5-8 and TRBJ1-5; no reliable D call. V was pared by 7 bases and J by 2 bases, with 7 bases between. There are 12 residues in the CDR3. Germline-derived CDR1 and CDR2 are SGHTS and YDEGEE. The CDR3 region is CASQTGNQPQHF. CDR3 nucleotide sequence: TGTGCCAGCCAAACGGGCAATCAGCCCCAGCATTTT. Filled out from reference TRBV5-8 and TRBJ1-5, the complete variable domain reads EAGVTQSPTHLIKTRGQQATLRCSPISGHTSVYWYQQALGLGLQFLLWYDEGEERNRGNFPPRFSGRQFPNYSSELNVNALELEDSALYLCASQTGNQPQHFGDGTRLSIL.